These 5 T cell receptor beta chains came from one sample sequenced in a study of blood T cells in healthy people across ages. Alongside a J-beta primer mix, a sample-barcoded 5' primer served in a second PCR lasting roughly 7 to 12 cycles. TCRdb recomputed calls from the 5' RACE reads with MiXCR, one row per CDR3 protein. The sample comprises 1.5 million to 2 million distinct CDR3 sequences, 25% to 30% of which are singletons, and 7.7% rests with the top ten. The sequenced sample was blood. These receptors were collected from a woman in her 30s in good health.

The chain links TRBV20-1 to TRBJ2-1; 10 nucleotides line up with TRBD2. There are 14 residues in the CDR3. The V gene end was trimmed by 7 bases and the J gene end by 4 bases; junction bases not matched to a gene: 7. From germline, CDR1 is DFQATT and CDR2 SNEGSKA (reference sequence). The CDR3 spells CSVPSGRVYNEQFF. The CDR3 coding sequence is TGCAGTGTACCAAGCGGGAGGGTTTACAATGAGCAGTTCTTC.

The gene calls are TRBV5-1 and TRBJ2-2; no firm D call. V shed 2 bases and J shed 3 bases, with 11 bases lying between them. The CDR3 has 15 amino acids. Germline values: CDR1 SGHRS, CDR2 YFSETQ. The CDR3 loop reads CASSFRRSDTGELFF. The CDR3 DNA is TGCGCCAGCAGCTTCAGGCGGTCTGACACCGGGGAGCTGTTTTTT. The full variable domain, its missing parts supplied by reference TRBV5-1 and TRBJ2-2, is KAGVTQTPRYLIKTRGQQVTLSCSPISGHRSVSWYQQTPGQGLQFLFEYFSETQRNKGNFPGRFSGRQFSNSRSEMNVSTLELGDSALYLCASSFRRSDTGELFFGEGSRLTVL.

This clonotype was counted a few times. The genes are TRBV12-3 or TRBV12-4 and TRBJ2-7, with D tentatively TRBD1 (6 bases). Trimming cost V 2 bases and J 3 bases, with 11 bases left between them. The CDR3 sequence is 14 residues long. CDR3 coding DNA: TGTGCCAGCAGTTTAAGCAACAGGGTCTACGAGCAGTACTTC. Residues: CASSLSNRVYEQYF.

The genes are TRBV29-1 and TRBJ2-5; no clear D gene. The CDR3 totals 14 residues. The germline V gene encodes CDR1 SQVTM and CDR2 ANQGSEA. V lost 7 bases to trimming and J lost 5 bases, with 20 bases between them. DNA of the CDR3: TGCAGCGCCGACGAGGAGCCGGGTGGGGAGACCCAGTACTTC. It specifies CSADEEPGGETQYF.

Only a few counts were recorded for this clonotype. The genes are TRBV2 and TRBJ1-6; the match to TRBD1 covers 9 bases. Germline assignment: CDR1 SNHLY and CDR2 FYNNEI. V dropped 6 bases and J dropped 9; count of bases not matched to a gene: 6. The CDR3 consists of 14 residues. Here the CDR3 reads CASRGQGMSSPLHF. CDR3 coding DNA: TGTGCCAGCAGGGGACAGGGTATGAGTTCACCCCTCCACTTT.